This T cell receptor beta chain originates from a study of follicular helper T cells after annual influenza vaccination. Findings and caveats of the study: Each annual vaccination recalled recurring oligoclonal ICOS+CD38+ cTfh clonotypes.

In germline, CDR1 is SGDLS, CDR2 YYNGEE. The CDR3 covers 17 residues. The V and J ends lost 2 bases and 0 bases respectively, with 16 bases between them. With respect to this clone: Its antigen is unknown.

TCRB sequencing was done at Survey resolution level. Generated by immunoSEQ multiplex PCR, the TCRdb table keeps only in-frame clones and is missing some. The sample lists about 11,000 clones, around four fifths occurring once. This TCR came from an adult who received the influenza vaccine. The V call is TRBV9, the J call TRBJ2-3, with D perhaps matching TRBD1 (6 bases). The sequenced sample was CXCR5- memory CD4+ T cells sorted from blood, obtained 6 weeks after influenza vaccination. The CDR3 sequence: CASSVGAHGSSTDTQYF. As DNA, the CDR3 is TGTGCCAGCAGCGTGGGGGCGCATGGTTCTAGCACAGATACGCAGTATTTT.